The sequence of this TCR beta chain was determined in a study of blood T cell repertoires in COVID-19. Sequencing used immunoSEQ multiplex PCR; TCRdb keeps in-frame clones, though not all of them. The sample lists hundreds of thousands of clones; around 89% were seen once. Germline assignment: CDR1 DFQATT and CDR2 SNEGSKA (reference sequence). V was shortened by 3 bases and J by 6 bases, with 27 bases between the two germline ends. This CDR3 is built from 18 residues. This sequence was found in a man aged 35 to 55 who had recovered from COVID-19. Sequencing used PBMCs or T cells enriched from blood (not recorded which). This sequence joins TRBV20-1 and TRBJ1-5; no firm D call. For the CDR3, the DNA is TGCAGTGCTAGTCGTTCCCCCGGCGGGGAAGTCGGAGGTCAGCCCCAGCATTTT. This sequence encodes CSASRSPGGEVGGQPQHF.